This section outlines one T cell receptor (beta chain) sequence together with its context. Healthy individuals of Caucasian origin from Russia, aged roughly 6 to 90, served as donors. Looked up from germline, CDR1 is SNHLY and CDR2 is FYNNEI. The CDR3 loop spans 14 amino acids. With V trimmed by 6 bases and J by 1 base, 3 bases remained unmatched. The data are from a study of blood T cells in healthy people across ages. With a J-beta primer mix and a sample-barcoded 5' primer, a second PCR ran about 7 to 12 cycles. Each CDR3 protein is one row after TCRdb ran MiXCR on the 5' RACE reads. The sample records hundreds of thousands of distinct CDR3 sequences, around 52% being singletons.

The chain has TRBV2 and TRBJ2-4; 7 bases map to TRBD2. The origin of this receptor is a woman aged 80 or older in good health. Material for sequencing was blood. CDR3 loop: CASRTSWAKNIQYF. In nucleotides, the CDR3 is TGTGCCAGCAGGACTAGCTGGGCCAAAAACATTCAGTACTTC.